The clone carrying this T cell receptor (beta chain) was picked up a small number of times. Its matching antigen is unknown. In building TCR beta libraries, iRepertoire HTBI primers were used together with Arm-PCR of CDR3 regions. TCRdb analysed the multiplex PCR reads with MiXCR anew, one entry per CDR3 protein. The table has about 210,000 distinct CDR3 sequences, roughly 18% seen once. The sample is drawn from a study of regulatory T cells in long-lasting Graves disease. V was clipped by 1 base and J by 6 bases; unmatched bases: 5. Germline CDR1 is SEHNR and CDR2 is FQNEAQ (reference sequence). CDR3 size: 14 residues. General study results and limits: Patients with persistent Graves' had lower TCR diversity than newly diagnosed patients. Accuracy may have suffered from the small sample size.

Time point of the sample: newly diagnosed GD, antithyroid drugs for less than 3 months. Scientists built the TCR library using RNA that was extracted from PBMCs. This sample also appeared in a second study, on T cells in Graves' hyperthyroidism and ophthalmopathy. This second study notes: If no ophthalmopathy progression occurred within 18 months, Graves' hyperthyroidism was stable. Blood also carried most thyroid clonotypes expanded above 0.001.

This specimen consisted of peripheral blood mononuclear cells (PBMCs), obtained at new diagnosis, from a patient treated with antithyroid drugs. The receptor's source is a woman aged 30 to 39 with Graves disease. The chain uses TRBV7-9 and TRBJ2-7; 8 bases line up with TRBD2. CDR3 nucleotide sequence: TGTGCCAGCAGCTTAGGGGTGGCGGGGGGCGAGCAGTACTTC. As protein: CASSLGVAGGEQYF.